This TCR beta chain was sequenced during a study of T cell responses to AZD1222 COVID-19 vaccine. TCRdb's table, derived via immunoSEQ multiplex PCR, lists solely in-frame clones and lacks some. The data contain 140,000 to 150,000 clones, about 93% of them seen just once; the ten biggest clones take up 5% to 6.5%. Trimming stripped 7 bases from V and 5 bases from J, with 15 bases between. Germline CDR1 is SNHLY and CDR2 is FYNNEI. The CDR3 has 14 amino acids. The origin of this receptor is an adult in good health. The sample was peripheral blood, taken on day 0 of AZD1222 vaccination. The gene calls are TRBV2 and TRBJ2-1; TRBD1 is a possible D gene (6 bases). The CDR3 nucleotides are TGTGCCAGCAACACTGGACAGATGGACAATGAGCAGTTCTTC. It yields the protein CASNTGQMDNEQFF.